This T cell receptor beta chain originates from a study of cytomegalovirus exposure and HLA in healthy donors. CDR3 length: 14 residues. The junction had 3 bases not matched to a gene; V was cut back by 6 bases and J by 1 base. The germline CDR1 and CDR2 sequences are MRHNA and SNTAGT. Primers for the PCR totalled 60 Vbeta and 13 Jbeta. The table came from immunoSEQ multiplex PCR; TCRdb's copy has only in-frame clones and leaves some out. The data show approximately 140,000 clones, with roughly four fifths seen just once and 2.5% to 3.5% held by the top ten. This clone has just a few counts. Input material: PBMCs. The source of this sequence is a man aged 35-49 years in good health and CMV-seropositive. J is TRBJ2-3 and V is TRBV6-4; 8 nucleotides match TRBD2. The CDR3 is CASSPTSGTDTQYF. CDR3 nucleotide sequence: TGTGCCAGCAGCCCGACTAGCGGCACAGATACGCAGTATTTT.